This T cell receptor beta chain derives from a study of identical twins. General study points: Invariant T cells like MAIT and iNKT could partly confound the zero-insertion analyses.

TCRdb reprocessed the 5' RACE reads with MiXCR, giving one entry per CDR3 protein. The sample holds 650,000 to 800,000 distinct CDR3 sequences, approximately 9% seen once. This clonotype came up a few times. As yet, its antigen is unknown. The same data also went into a second study, on yellow fever vaccine responses in identical twins.

What was sequenced was PBMCs. This receptor was obtained from a woman aged 18-29 years in good health.

Written as DNA, the CDR3 is TGTGCCAGCAGCTCGCCCGACAACTATCTCAATGAGCAGTTCTTC. Protein sequence: CASSSPDNYLNEQFF. This sequence joins TRBV7-9 and TRBJ2-1, with D unresolved. Germline CDR1 SEHNR, CDR2 FQNEAQ (reference sequence). The CDR3 runs 15 residues. V was clipped by 4 bases and J by 6 bases, with 16 bases between them.